These T cell receptor beta chains were read from a single sample in a study of cytomegalovirus exposure and HLA in healthy donors. Measured with immunoSEQ multiplex PCR; TCRdb has only the in-frame clones, and not every one. The sample has 90,000 to 150,000 clones, about 76% seen once. Sequenced material: PBMCs. These TCRs come from a woman in her forties in good health and CMV-seropositive. Both conserved end residues are part of each CDR3. D genes are given only for firm matches. The size of a clone is reported for some rows only, either as once, few or many, or as a class for expanded clones.

CDR3 DNA | CDR3 protein | clone size | J gene | V gene | CDR3 length | D gene
TGTGCCAGCAGCCCCCAGGGAGGAATAAACTATGGCTACACCTTC | CASSPQGGINYGYTF | . | TRBJ1-2 | TRBV7-3 | 15 | .
TGTGCCAGCAGTGGTAGTCCCCTAGCGGGGGACTACAATGAGCAGTTCTTC | CASSGSPLAGDYNEQFF | . | TRBJ2-1 | TRBV25-1 | 17 | TRBD2
TGTGCCTTACAGGGCTGGGAAGAGACCCAGTACTTC | CALQGWEETQYF | . | TRBJ2-5 | TRBV30 | 12 | .
TGTGCCAGCAGCGTAGTTACAGGACGGACATCCGAAGCTTTCTTT | CASSVVTGRTSEAFF | . | TRBJ1-1 | TRBV5-4 | 15 | .
TGTGCCAGCAGTGATCAGGGGAGGGGTGAAGCTTTCTTT | CASSDQGRGEAFF | . | TRBJ1-1 | TRBV6-1 | 13 | .
TGTTCCAGCAGCTTAGGAGTGGGCGTCAGCTCCTACAATGAGCAGTTCTTC | CSSSLGVGVSSYNEQFF | few | TRBJ2-1 | TRBV7-9 | 17 | .
TGCGCCAGCAGCTTGCAGTACGGCAATCAGCCCCAGCATTTT | CASSLQYGNQPQHF | many | TRBJ1-5 | TRBV5-1 | 14 | .
TGTGCCAGCATTGGGGACAGGCAAAATCAGCCCCAGCATTTT | CASIGDRQNQPQHF | . | TRBJ1-5 | TRBV9 | 14 | TRBD1
TGCGCCAGCCGGTCGGGGGGCCTCGGACAGCCCCAGCATTTT | CASRSGGLGQPQHF | . | TRBJ1-5 | TRBV10-2 | 14 | .
TGTGCCAGCAGCTTGGATACCTCCCCTAGAGCTTTCTTT | CASSLDTSPRAFF | once | TRBJ1-1 | TRBV5-4 | 13 | .
TGTGCCAGCAGCGAGGGTGGTGGCAATCAGCCCCAGCATTTT | CASSEGGGNQPQHF | . | TRBJ1-5 | TRBV7-3 | 14 | .
TGTGCCACCGCTCGGACAGGGCGAGACGAGCAGTACTTC | CATARTGRDEQYF | . | TRBJ2-7 | TRBV6-5 | 13 | TRBD1
TGTGCCAGCAGCTTGGTATTCGGGGGGGATACGCAGTATTTT | CASSLVFGGDTQYF | . | TRBJ2-3 | TRBV5-4 | 14 | TRBD2
TGTGCCACCAGCAGAGATCCTGCAGGGACCTACGAGCAGTACTTC | CATSRDPAGTYEQYF | . | TRBJ2-7 | TRBV15 | 15 | .
TGTGCCAGCAGGGGAGGGCTGGAAGTCTATGGCTACACCTTC | CASRGGLEVYGYTF | . | TRBJ1-2 | TRBV25-1 | 14 | .
TGTGCCAGCAGCTTAGACGGTAGCTCTGGAAACACCATATATTTT | CASSLDGSSGNTIYF | few | TRBJ1-3 | TRBV7-6 | 15 | .
TGTGCCAGCAGAAAGCGGGTAACTGTGCTCACAGATACGCAGTATTTT | CASRKRVTVLTDTQYF | . | TRBJ2-3 | TRBV6-6 | 16 | .
TGTGCCAGCTACCCCGGCAGGGAACATAACTATGGCTACACCTTC | CASYPGREHNYGYTF | . | TRBJ1-2 | TRBV6-5 | 15 | .
TGTGCCAGCAGCTTGGAGGTCGGGGAGCAGTACTTC | CASSLEVGEQYF | few | TRBJ2-7 | TRBV5-4 | 12 | .
TGTGCCAGCAGTTTAGGACAAGTCACAGATACGCAGTATTTT | CASSLGQVTDTQYF | . | TRBJ2-3 | TRBV27 | 14 | .
TGCGCCAGCAGTCCCAGACAGGGGAGGAACACTGAAGCTTTCTTT | CASSPRQGRNTEAFF | . | TRBJ1-1 | TRBV10-1 | 15 | TRBD1
TGTGCCAGCAGCTTCGCTGGACAGGACACTAACTATGGCTACACCTTC | CASSFAGQDTNYGYTF | . | TRBJ1-2 | TRBV5-6 | 16 | TRBD1
TGTGCCAGCACGATAGGGGTGCCTGGAAACACCATATATTTT | CASTIGVPGNTIYF | . | TRBJ1-3 | TRBV6-6 | 14 | .
TGCGCCAGCAGCTTAGGACAGGGTAGAGATACGCAGTATTTT | CASSLGQGRDTQYF | . | TRBJ2-3 | TRBV5-1 | 14 | TRBD1
TGCGCCAGCAGCTTCGGAGAAGGGGCTGAAGCTTTCTTT | CASSFGEGAEAFF | . | TRBJ1-1 | TRBV5-1 | 13 | .
TGCAGTGCTACAGGGAATGGCTACACCTTC | CSATGNGYTF | . | TRBJ1-2 | TRBV20-1 | 10 | .
TGTGCCAAGAAAACGGATAACAGACAGCCTTCCGGGGAGCTGTTTTTT | CAKKTDNRQPSGELFF | . | TRBJ2-2 | TRBV19 | 16 | .
TGTGCCAGCAGCCCTGGACTAGCGGGGGCCATAGAGACCCAGTACTTC | CASSPGLAGAIETQYF | once | TRBJ2-5 | TRBV7-9 | 16 | TRBD2
TGTGCCAGCACAAAATTACAGGGTACGGAGAACACTGAAGCTTTCTTT | CASTKLQGTENTEAFF | . | TRBJ1-1 | TRBV6-6 | 16 | .
TGTGCCAGCAGCTTAGACGGAGTCACAAGTCGGAGGGGTCAGCCCCAGCATTTT | CASSLDGVTSRRGQPQHF | . | TRBJ1-5 | TRBV7-6 | 18 | .
TGTGCCTGGAGTAGGCCAGGGGTCGCTGAAGCTTTCTTT | CAWSRPGVAEAFF | few | TRBJ1-1 | TRBV30 | 13 | .
TGTGCCTGGAGACCTCGCCCCCCCGGGACACTCTACGAGCAGTACTTC | CAWRPRPPGTLYEQYF | . | TRBJ2-7 | TRBV30 | 16 | .
TGTGCCTGGAACCGACTAGCGGGGGGGCAGCGCACAGATACGCAGTATTTT | CAWNRLAGGQRTDTQYF | . | TRBJ2-3 | TRBV30 | 17 | TRBD2
TGTGCCAGCAGTGGGGACAGGAACACTGAAGCTTTCTTT | CASSGDRNTEAFF | . | TRBJ1-1 | TRBV2 | 13 | TRBD1
TGTGCCAGCTCACCGCAGGGAGGGGGAATGGTCCGAACGAATGAAAAACTGTTTTTT | CASSPQGGGMVRTNEKLFF | . | TRBJ1-4 | TRBV18 | 19 | .
TGTGCCAGTAGTACCTCAAGGACAGGGAGTGATTCACCCCTCCACTTT | CASSTSRTGSDSPLHF | . | TRBJ1-6 | TRBV19 | 16 | TRBD1
TGCGCCAGCAGTATAGGACAGGGCCGTATAGGTGAAGCTTTCTTT | CASSIGQGRIGEAFF | . | TRBJ1-1 | TRBV5-1 | 15 | TRBD1
TGTGCCAGCAGATCGCAGCCGGCTAGCGAGCAGTACTTC | CASRSQPASEQYF | . | TRBJ2-7 | TRBV2 | 13 | .
TGTGCCACCCGCGCGATGTCGTCGGGCACCGGGGAGCTGTTTTTT | CATRAMSSGTGELFF | . | TRBJ2-2 | TRBV6-1 | 15 | .
TGTGCCAGCAGTGCGATCGGTGCAACTAATGAAAAACTGTTTTTT | CASSAIGATNEKLFF | few | TRBJ1-4 | TRBV2 | 15 | .
TGTGCCTGGAGTGTACATGAGACAGGGGTTTCCTACGAGCAGTACTTC | CAWSVHETGVSYEQYF | . | TRBJ2-7 | TRBV30 | 16 | TRBD1